These 7 T cell receptor beta chains were sequenced from one sample in a study of blood T cell dynamics during melanoma immunotherapy (dated by TCRdb to about 2020). The time point label of this sample denotes: week 3, after first cycle of checkpoint inhibitor. The protocol used for the library was the immunoSEQ multiplex PCR assay. Sourced from immuneACCESS, this table was stored by TCRdb with only in-frame sequences that have V and J called. A share of the clones is absent; for the studies checked, an unresolved V gene accounts for under half, and the remainder has no known explanation. This sample comprises approximately 6,000 clones, roughly 75% of them detected only once. Jointly, the top ten make up around 35% of the sample. Sequenced here: blood, sampled from a patient treated with checkpoint blockade. The source of these receptors is a human donor with melanoma.

V gene TRBV10-2 combines with J gene TRBJ2-3; no reliable D call. This CDR3 spans 12 amino acids. V lost 5 bases to trimming and J lost 0 bases, with 3 bases between them. Germline lookup yields CDR1 WSHSY and CDR2 SAAADI. The CDR3 sequence is CASSPSTDTQYF. Written as DNA, the CDR3 is TGCGCCAGCAGTCCCAGCACAGATACGCAGTATTTT.

This clone was seen a handful of times. The V call is TRBV6-6, the J call TRBJ2-3; tentatively, D is TRBD1 or TRBD2 (5 bases each). Per the germline V gene, CDR1 is MNHNY and CDR2 is SVGAGI (reference sequence). V was pared by 10 bases and J by 2 bases, with 22 bases between. The CDR3 length is 16 residues. The CDR3 here is CATLTRDGTNTDTQYF. The CDR3 coding sequence is TGTGCCACCTTGACCCGGGACGGTACTAACACAGATACGCAGTATTTT.

This clone was recorded only once. This chain connects TRBV4-2 to TRBJ1-4; 9 bases line up with TRBD1. The CDR3 contains 15 residues. The ends lost 3 bases at V and 8 bases at J; junction bases unmatched: 7. CDR1 LGHNA and CDR2 YNFKEQ come from the germline V gene. The CDR3 DNA follows: TGTGCCAGCAGCCAGTCCGGGACAGGGAGAGAAAAACTGTTTTTT. It encodes CASSQSGTGREKLFF.

This clone has just a few counts. This sequence joins TRBV5-1 and TRBJ1-1, with TRBD1 identical over 9 bases. CDR1 and CDR2 from the germline V gene are SGHRS and YFSETQ. V lost 4 bases to trimming and J lost 5 bases; unmatched junction nucleotides: 9. The CDR3 has 15 residues. The CDR3 region is CASSPEQGAGTEAFF. CDR3 coding DNA: TGCGCCAGCAGCCCGGAACAGGGGGCAGGTACTGAAGCTTTCTTT.

V and J are TRBV15 and TRBJ1-5, with TRBD1 as a possible D gene (6 bases). Germline CDR1 and CDR2: LNHNV and YYDKDF (reference sequence). V shed 6 bases and J shed 6 bases, with 15 bases lying between them. The CDR3 consists of 14 residues. CDR3 in DNA: TGTGCCACCAGTAGACGGGACACAGCTCAGCCCCAGCATTTT. Amino acids: CATSRRDTAQPQHF.

This clone has a single count. The rearrangement links TRBV7-7 to TRBJ2-7; D may correspond to TRBD1 or TRBD2 (5 bases each). Trimming took 5 bases from V and 2 from J, leaving 13 bases between them. The CDR3 contains 14 residues. Germline CDR1 reads SSHAT; CDR2 reads FNYEAQ (reference sequence). The CDR3 here is CASSPGRTTYEQYF. DNA for the CDR3: TGTGCCAGCAGCCCGGGACGCACGACCTACGAGCAGTACTTC.

This clone was picked up a small number of times. V is TRBV5-5 and J is TRBJ2-1; D unresolved. Germline loops: CDR1 SGHKS, CDR2 YYEKEE (reference sequence). Between the trimmed V and J ends, which lost 1 base and 7 bases, there was a span of 9 bases. This CDR3 comprises 13 residues. The CDR3 loop reads CASSLRRSNEQFF. The CDR3 region has the DNA TGTGCCAGCAGCTTGAGGCGGTCAAATGAGCAGTTCTTC. The full variable domain, completed using reference TRBV5-5 and TRBJ2-1, is DAGVTQSPTHLIKTRGQQVTLRCSPISGHKSVSWYQQVLGQGPQFIFQYYEKEERGRGNFPDRFSARQFPNYSSELNVNALLLGDSALYLCASSLRRSNEQFFGPGTRLTVL.